The rows below give T cell receptor beta chains drawn from one sample of a study of blood T cell repertoires in COVID-19. Sequenced by immunoSEQ multiplex PCR; TCRdb stores in-frame clones only, minus some. The table lists about 240,000 clones, around 90% of them singletons. The sample consisted of peripheral blood. The receptor source for this set is a man aged 25-45 years with COVID-19, enrolled during active disease. Both conserved end residues are part of each CDR3. D genes are given only for firm matches. Clone size is shown for a subset of rows, as once, few, many or a class of expanded clone.

NA	TRBV11-3	NA	TRBJ1-2	CASSPGTMSSYGYTF	TGTGCCAGCAGCCCCGGGACAATGAGTTCCTATGGCTACACCTTC
TRBD1	TRBV6-5	NA	TRBJ1-2	CASSYGTGGAGYGYTF	TGTGCCAGCAGTTACGGGACAGGGGGCGCGGGCTATGGCTACACCTTC
NA	TRBV4-1	NA	TRBJ2-7	CASSQEGQGTFYEQYF	TGCGCCAGCAGCCAAGAAGGGCAGGGAACTTTCTACGAGCAGTACTTC
NA	TRBV19	NA	TRBJ2-5	CASGGASLQETQYF	TGTGCCAGTGGGGGGGCGTCTCTCCAAGAGACCCAGTACTTC
TRBD1	TRBV10-3	NA	TRBJ2-7	CAISATGGARYEQYF	TGTGCCATCAGTGCGACAGGGGGCGCCCGGTACGAGCAGTACTTC
NA	TRBV10-3	once	TRBJ2-3	CAISESGTLDTQYF	TGTGCCATCAGTGAGTCCGGGACTTTAGATACGCAGTATTTT
TRBD1	TRBV6-4	NA	TRBJ1-5	CAIPPTGGIHQPQHF	TGTGCCATCCCCCCGACAGGGGGAATCCATCAGCCCCAGCATTTT
TRBD1	TRBV9	once	TRBJ1-2	CASSPTVSTGVGYGYTF	TGTGCCAGCAGCCCTACCGTTTCGACAGGGGTCGGTTACGGCTACACCTTC
TRBD2	TRBV24-1	NA	TRBJ2-5	CATSDLIRAAGGLGETQYF	TGTGCCACCAGTGATTTAATCCGGGCGGCGGGGGGCCTCGGGGAGACCCAGTACTTC
NA	TRBV18	NA	TRBJ1-2	CASSPPPGRGYGYTF	TGTGCCAGCTCACCACCGCCAGGCCGGGGCTATGGCTACACCTTC
TRBD1	TRBV5-4	NA	TRBJ1-4	CASSLRTGGGEKLFF	TGTGCCAGCAGCTTGAGAACAGGGGGGGGTGAAAAACTGTTTTTT
TRBD2	TRBV11-2	NA	TRBJ2-5	CASSWRSAGIGETQYF	TGTGCCAGCAGCTGGAGATCAGCGGGGATAGGAGAGACCCAGTACTTC
TRBD1	TRBV27	NA	TRBJ2-1	CASSLGTGSAGQFF	TGTGCCAGCAGTTTAGGGACAGGGTCGGCTGGTCAGTTCTTC
NA	TRBV29-1	NA	TRBJ2-7	CSVLSTQGSHEQYF	TGCAGCGTTCTCTCCACTCAGGGTTCCCACGAGCAGTACTTC
TRBD1	TRBV19	NA	TRBJ1-2	CASSMGDSRNYGYTF	TGTGCCAGTAGTATGGGGGACAGCCGTAACTATGGCTACACCTTC
TRBD1	TRBV5-4	NA	TRBJ2-7	CASSSSRSGTGIYEQYF	TGTGCCAGCAGCTCGTCACGTTCCGGGACAGGGATTTACGAGCAGTACTTC
NA	TRBV21-1	NA	TRBJ1-5	CASSIVQGVQPQHF	TGTGCCAGCAGCATAGTACAGGGTGTTCAGCCCCAGCATTTT
NA	TRBV20-1	NA	TRBJ2-1	CSASLNSGNEQFF	TGCAGTGCTAGTTTGAATAGCGGCAATGAGCAGTTCTTC
TRBD2	TRBV19	NA	TRBJ2-7	CASSIFSGAYEQYF	TGTGCCAGTAGTATCTTCAGCGGGGCCTACGAGCAGTACTTC
TRBD2	TRBV3-1/TRBV3-2	NA	TRBJ2-2	CASSQKGLAGGTGELFF	TGTGCCAGCAGCCAAAAGGGACTAGCGGGGGGTACCGGGGAGCTGTTTTTT
NA	TRBV19	NA	TRBJ2-7	CASSSGGGEQYF	TGTGCCAGTAGTAGCGGGGGCGGCGAGCAGTACTTC
TRBD2	TRBV3-1/TRBV3-2	once	TRBJ2-7	CASSQDWGGYEQYF	TGTGCCAGCAGCCAAGATTGGGGGGGATACGAGCAGTACTTC
TRBD1	TRBV6-5	NA	TRBJ1-5	CASSYLGDSQPQHF	TGTGCCAGCAGTTACTTGGGGGACAGTCAGCCCCAGCATTTT
NA	TRBV2	NA	TRBJ1-1	CASSEEGWAGMNTEAFF	TGTGCCAGCAGTGAAGAAGGGTGGGCGGGGATGAACACTGAAGCTTTCTTT
TRBD2	TRBV19	NA	TRBJ2-1	CASSTTSGGRYNEQFF	TGTGCCAGTAGTACGACTAGCGGGGGTCGCTACAATGAGCAGTTCTTC
NA	TRBV7-6	NA	TRBJ1-1	CASSLVQLLGGNTEAFF	TGTGCCAGCAGCTTAGTTCAGCTACTGGGGGGGAACACTGAAGCTTTCTTT
TRBD2	TRBV11-2	NA	TRBJ2-3	CASSEILAAGDTQYF	TGTGCCAGCAGCGAAATACTAGCGGCGGGAGATACGCAGTATTTT
NA	TRBV19	NA	TRBJ1-2	CASSLAGPLNYGYTF	TGTGCCAGTAGTTTGGCAGGGCCGCTTAACTATGGCTACACCTTC
NA	TRBV5-5	NA	TRBJ1-6	CASSYTGIGSPLHF	TGTGCCAGCAGCTACACAGGTATCGGTTCACCCCTCCACTTT